The entry that follows covers one T cell receptor (beta chain) sequence. Its antigen specificity is not known. No base quality information exists; no much larger clone differs at one position. The CDR3 contains 14 residues, cysteine and phenylalanine counted. CDR3 DNA is the only sequence kept; it has 42 bases, read in frame from the first base. After removal of 3 bases from V and 8 bases from J, the junction retains 6 bases not matched to a gene. The germline V gene (reference sequence) supplies CDR1 PRHDT and CDR2 FYEKMQ. The data stem from a study of blood T cells in healthy people across ages (dated by TCRdb to 2014 to 2015). Background for the entire study: In model experiments, roughly one uniquely barcoded TCR beta cDNA molecule per two T cells was captured by template switching. Donors were grouped into four age groups: young (average approximately 15 years), middle-aged (about 40), aged (over 55) and long-lived (about 89). The study analyzed two additional independent replicas of 1 million unique cDNA reads from the same blood draw for two donors, one aged 18 to 30 and one aged 80 or older. To avoid experimental bias, donors of different ages were distributed randomly across sequencing lanes. Using deep sequencing normalized with unique cDNA molecular identifiers, the study measured how TCR beta repertoire diversity changes with age.

Systemically healthy Caucasian individuals from Russia, some 38 in total and aged roughly 6 to 95 years, were included as donors. Each donor gave ten milliliters of peripheral blood, drawn into EDTA-treated Vacutainer tubes. Ficoll-Paque density-gradient centrifugation was used to isolate PBMCs, with at least 7 million obtained per sample. Trizol reagent was used to extract total RNA from PBMCs, with at least 5.5 micrograms per sample. Naive CD45RAhigh/CD27high T cell percentages were measured by flow cytometry on a PBMC aliquot from every donor. The study at large found these results: Because donor CMV infection status was unknown, age-related changes in expanded clonotypes were potentially confounded. Compared with the aged group, more naive CD4+ T cells, fewer expanded clones and increased TCR diversity were shown by the long-lived group, suggesting age selection. A strong correlation was found between observed TCR beta diversity and the percentage of naive T cells measured by flow cytometry. Observed TCR beta diversity per million T cells fell roughly linearly with age, and a significant reduction was already apparent by age around 40. Bulk unsorted PBMC profiling prevented conclusive comparison of naive and antigen-experienced compartments. Estimates of total diversity from one million sequenced T cells were regarded as lower bounds and underestimates.

The library was obtained by 5' RACE. Sequencing was carried out with an Illumina HiSeq 2500. A second PCR of about 6 to 11 cycles was run with a J-beta primer mix and a sample-barcoded 5' primer. A unique molecular identifier was introduced onto each TCR beta cDNA molecule by a template-switch 5' adaptor carrying 12 random nucleotides. At least 3 million CDR3-containing paired-end reads were obtained from each sample. The Mint cDNA synthesis kit, primed by a TRBC-specific oligonucleotide, was used to synthesize first-strand cDNA from all RNA. Following uracil-DNA glycosylase treatment, all cDNA underwent a first 18-cycle PCR with the universal primers M1SS and BC2_uni_R. On the study's bioinformatics: For normalization, 1 million high-quality reads were randomly selected from each sample, with every read carrying a distinct molecular identifier. Reads with shared molecular identifiers were discarded instead of being binned into consensus sequences. CDR3 identification, clonotype clustering and error correction used MiTCR with a Q25 quality threshold and the strictest error-elimination algorithm. A nonparametric unseen species model with Euler transformation was used to estimate a lower bound on total TCR beta diversity. TCRdb's own reprocessing of the public reads used fastp at Q25 and MiXCR and kept productive beta chains. Rows matching on CDR3 protein sequence are summarized as one entry with the most common DNA and genes. The V and J calls here are based on TCRdb, not the publication. The sample table shows fewer than 900,000 distinct CDR3 sequences, and roughly 50% are seen once. Roughly 30% of the sample belongs to the ten largest clones.

The rearrangement combines TRBV13 with TRBJ2-1; TRBD1 matches 8 bases in the middle. The receptor's source is a woman aged 55-69 years in good health. The sample was blood. The CDR3 region: CASSFRHRGDEQFF. The sequenced DNA is TGTGCCAGCAGCTTCCGTCACAGGGGGGATGAGCAGTTCTTC.